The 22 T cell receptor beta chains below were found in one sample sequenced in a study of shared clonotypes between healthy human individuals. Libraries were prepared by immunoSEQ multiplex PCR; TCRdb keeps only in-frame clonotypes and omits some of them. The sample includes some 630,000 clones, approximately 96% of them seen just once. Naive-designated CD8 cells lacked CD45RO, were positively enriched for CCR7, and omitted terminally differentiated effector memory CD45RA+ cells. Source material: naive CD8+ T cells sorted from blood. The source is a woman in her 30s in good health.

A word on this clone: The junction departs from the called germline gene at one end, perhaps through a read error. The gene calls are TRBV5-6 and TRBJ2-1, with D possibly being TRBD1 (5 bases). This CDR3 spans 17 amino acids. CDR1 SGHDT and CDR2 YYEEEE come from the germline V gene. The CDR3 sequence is CASSNTEYAQGYDEQFF. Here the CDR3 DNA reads TGTGCCAGCAGCAATACGGAATACGCCCAGGGCTACGATGAGCAGTTCTTC.

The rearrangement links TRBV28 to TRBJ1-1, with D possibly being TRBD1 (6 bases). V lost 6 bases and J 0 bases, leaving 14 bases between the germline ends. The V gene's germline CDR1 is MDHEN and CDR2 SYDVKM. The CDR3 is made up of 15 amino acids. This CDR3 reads CASRDSENMNTEAFF. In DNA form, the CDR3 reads TGTGCCAGCAGGGACAGCGAAAATATGAACACTGAAGCTTTCTTT.

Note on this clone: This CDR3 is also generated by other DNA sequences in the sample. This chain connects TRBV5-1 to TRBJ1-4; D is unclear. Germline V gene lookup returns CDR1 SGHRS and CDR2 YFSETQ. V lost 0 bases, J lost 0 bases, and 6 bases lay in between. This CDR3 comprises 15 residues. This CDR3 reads CASSLDSATNEKLFF. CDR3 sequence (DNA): TGCGCCAGCAGCTTGGATTCCGCAACTAATGAAAAACTGTTTTTT.

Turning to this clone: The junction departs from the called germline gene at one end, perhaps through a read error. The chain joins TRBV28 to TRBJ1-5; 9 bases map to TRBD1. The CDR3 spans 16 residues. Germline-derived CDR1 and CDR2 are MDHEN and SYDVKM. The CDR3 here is CTSMSGTGYGNQPQHF. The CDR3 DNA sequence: TGTACCAGCATGTCCGGGACAGGGTACGGCAATCAGCCCCAGCATTTT. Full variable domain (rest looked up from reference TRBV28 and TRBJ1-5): DVKVTQSSRYLVKRTGEKVFLECVQDMDHENMFWYRQDPGLGLRLIYFSYDVKMKEKGDIPEGYSVSREKKERFSLILESASTNQTSMYLCTSMSGTGYGNQPQHFGDGTRLSIL.

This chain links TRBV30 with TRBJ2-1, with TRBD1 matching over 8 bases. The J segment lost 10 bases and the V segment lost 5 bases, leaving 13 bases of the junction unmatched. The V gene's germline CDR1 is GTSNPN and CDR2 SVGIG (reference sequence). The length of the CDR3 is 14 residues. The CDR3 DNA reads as TGTGCCTGGTCGTTGACAGGGGATGCCGGGGAGCAGTTCTTC. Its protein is CAWSLTGDAGEQFF.

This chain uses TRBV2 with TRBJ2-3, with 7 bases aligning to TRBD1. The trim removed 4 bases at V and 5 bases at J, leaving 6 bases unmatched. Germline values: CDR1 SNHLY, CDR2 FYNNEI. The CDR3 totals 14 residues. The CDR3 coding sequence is TGTGCCAGCAGTGTAGCAGGGGGAGTAGATACGCAGTATTTT. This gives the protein CASSVAGGVDTQYF.

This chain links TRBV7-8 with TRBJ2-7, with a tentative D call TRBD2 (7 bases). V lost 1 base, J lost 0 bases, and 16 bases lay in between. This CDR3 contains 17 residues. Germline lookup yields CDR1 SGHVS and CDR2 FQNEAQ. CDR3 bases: TGTGCCAGCAGCTTAGGACTAGGGGGGGTCAGCTCCTACGAGCAGTACTTC. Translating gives CASSLGLGGVSSYEQYF.

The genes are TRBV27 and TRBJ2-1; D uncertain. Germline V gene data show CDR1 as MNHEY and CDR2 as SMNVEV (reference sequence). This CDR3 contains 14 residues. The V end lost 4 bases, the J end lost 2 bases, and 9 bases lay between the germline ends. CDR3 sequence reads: CASSYVRTYNEQFF. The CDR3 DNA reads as TGTGCCAGCAGTTACGTAAGGACCTACAATGAGCAGTTCTTC.

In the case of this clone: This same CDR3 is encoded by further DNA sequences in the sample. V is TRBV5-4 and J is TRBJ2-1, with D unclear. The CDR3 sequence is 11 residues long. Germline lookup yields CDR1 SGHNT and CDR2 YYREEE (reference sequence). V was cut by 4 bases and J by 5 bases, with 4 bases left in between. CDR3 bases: TGTGCCAGCAGCCTCCACAATGAGCAGTTCTTC. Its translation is CASSLHNEQFF.

The CDR3 region is CASSQLTAIQPQHF. CDR3 in DNA: TGCGCCAGCAGCCAGTTGACAGCAATACAGCCCCAGCATTTT. The chain combines TRBV4-1 with TRBJ1-5; weak D call: TRBD1 (5 bases). The CDR3 runs to 14 residues. Looked up from germline, CDR1 is MGHRA and CDR2 is YSYEKL. Trimming pared 3 bases from V and 7 bases from J, leaving 13 bases between.

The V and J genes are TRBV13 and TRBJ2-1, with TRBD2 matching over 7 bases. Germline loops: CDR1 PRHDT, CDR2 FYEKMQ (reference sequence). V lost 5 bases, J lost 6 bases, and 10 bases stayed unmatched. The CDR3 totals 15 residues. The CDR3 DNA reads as TGTGCCAGCAGCCCCGGGGGGTATTCAGGCAATGAGCAGTTCTTC. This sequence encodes CASSPGGYSGNEQFF.

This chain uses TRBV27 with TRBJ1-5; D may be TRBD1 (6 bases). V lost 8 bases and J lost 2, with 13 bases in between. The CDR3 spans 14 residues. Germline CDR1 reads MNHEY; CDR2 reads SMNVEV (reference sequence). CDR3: CASRRRTGNQPQHF. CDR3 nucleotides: TGTGCCAGCCGGCGTCGGACAGGCAATCAGCCCCAGCATTTT.

The CDR3 bases are TGTGCCAGCAGCCAGGCCGCGGGGACTAGCGTTTACGAGCAGTACTTC. This translates into CASSQAAGTSVYEQYF. This chain joins TRBV4-2 and TRBJ2-7; the match to TRBD2 covers 10 bases. Trimming took 3 bases from V and 4 from J; bases not matched to a gene: 9. Germline CDR1 reads LGHNA; CDR2 reads YNFKEQ. The length of the CDR3 is 16 residues.

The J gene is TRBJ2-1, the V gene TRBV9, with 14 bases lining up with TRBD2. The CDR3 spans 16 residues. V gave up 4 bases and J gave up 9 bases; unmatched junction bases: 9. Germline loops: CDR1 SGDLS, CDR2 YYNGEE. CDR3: CASSPSGLAGDREQFF. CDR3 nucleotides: TGTGCCAGCAGCCCTTCGGGACTAGCGGGAGATCGTGAGCAGTTCTTC.

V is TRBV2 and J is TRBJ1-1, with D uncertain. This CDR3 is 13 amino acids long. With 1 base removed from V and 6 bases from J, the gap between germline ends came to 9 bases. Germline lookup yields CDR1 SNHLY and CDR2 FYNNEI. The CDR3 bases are TGTGCCAGCAGTGAAGGGCTTTATGCTGAAGCTTTCTTT. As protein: CASSEGLYAEAFF.

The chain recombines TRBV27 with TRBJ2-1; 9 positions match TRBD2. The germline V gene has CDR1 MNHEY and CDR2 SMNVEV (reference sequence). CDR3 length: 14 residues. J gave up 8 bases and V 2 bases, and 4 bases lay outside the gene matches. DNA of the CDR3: TGTGCCAGCAGTTTAATAGCGGGAGCACATGAGCAGTTCTTC. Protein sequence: CASSLIAGAHEQFF.

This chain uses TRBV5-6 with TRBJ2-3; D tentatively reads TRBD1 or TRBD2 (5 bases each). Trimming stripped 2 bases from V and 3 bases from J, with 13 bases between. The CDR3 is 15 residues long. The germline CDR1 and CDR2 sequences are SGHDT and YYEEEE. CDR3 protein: CASSFTGRGTDTQYF. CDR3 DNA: TGTGCCAGCAGCTTCACGGGGCGCGGAACAGATACGCAGTATTTT.

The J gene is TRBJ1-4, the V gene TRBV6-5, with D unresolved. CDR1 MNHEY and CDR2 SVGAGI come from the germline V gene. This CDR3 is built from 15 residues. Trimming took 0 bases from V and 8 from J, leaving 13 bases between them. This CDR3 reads CASSYSGSQGEKLFF. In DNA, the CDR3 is TGTGCCAGCAGTTACTCGGGATCACAAGGAGAAAAACTGTTTTTT.

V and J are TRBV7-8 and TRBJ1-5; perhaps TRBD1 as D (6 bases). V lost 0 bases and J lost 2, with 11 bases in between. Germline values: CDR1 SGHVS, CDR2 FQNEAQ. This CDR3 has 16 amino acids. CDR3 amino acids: CASSLASGAGNQPQHF. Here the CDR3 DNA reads TGTGCCAGCAGCTTAGCATCAGGGGCCGGCAATCAGCCCCAGCATTTT.

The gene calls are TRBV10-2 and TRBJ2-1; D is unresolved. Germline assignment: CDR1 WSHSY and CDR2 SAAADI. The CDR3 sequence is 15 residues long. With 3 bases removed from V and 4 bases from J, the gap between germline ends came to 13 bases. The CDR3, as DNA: TGCGCCAGCAGTGAACTTCCGGGTCCTTACAATGAGCAGTTCTTC. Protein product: CASSELPGPYNEQFF.

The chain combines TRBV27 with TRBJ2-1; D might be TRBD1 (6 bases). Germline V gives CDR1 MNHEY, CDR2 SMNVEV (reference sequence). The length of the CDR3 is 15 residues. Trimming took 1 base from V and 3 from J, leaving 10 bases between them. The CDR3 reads CASSLWGRGYNEQFF. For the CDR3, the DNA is TGTGCCAGCAGTTTATGGGGGCGAGGCTACAATGAGCAGTTCTTC.

In DNA form, the CDR3 reads TGTGCCAGCAGTGAAAGCAGGGGAATAAGCAATCAGCCCCAGCATTTT. It yields the protein CASSESRGISNQPQHF. The chain combines TRBV6-1 with TRBJ1-5, with a possible D match to TRBD1 (6 bases). The CDR3 runs to 16 residues. Germline V gene lookup returns CDR1 MNHNS and CDR2 SASEGT. The V gene lost 2 bases and the J gene lost 1 base, with 12 bases spanning the gap.